Presented here are 10 T cell receptor beta chains from one specimen sequenced in a study of identical twins. MiXCR was run by TCRdb on the 5' RACE reads, yielding one entry per CDR3 protein. The table shows 600,000 to 700,000 distinct CDR3 sequences, with less than 25% occurring only once. This sample also appeared in a second study, on T cells expressing NK-cell markers.

Sequences were obtained from PBMCs. The receptors here all came from a woman aged 18-29 years in good health.

In its sample, this clonotype was seen many times. The J gene is TRBJ2-1, the V gene TRBV2; D gene uncertain. Germline V gives CDR1 SNHLY, CDR2 FYNNEI. V dropped 6 bases and J dropped 6 bases, with 6 bases sitting between them. The CDR3 contains 11 residues. The CDR3 protein is CASSRFNEQFF. The CDR3, as DNA: TGTGCCAGCAGCCGCTTCAATGAGCAGTTCTTC.

J is TRBJ2-5 and V is TRBV21-1; no check of the table's D call, TRBD2, against the DNA was made. TRBV21-1 is an annotated pseudogene. There are 22 residues in the CDR3. The DNA for the CDR3 is TGTGCCAGCAGCAAAAACTGTACTAGCGGGAGGAATACTACATGCCAACAAGAGACCCAGTGCTTC. This sequence encodes CASSKNCTSGRNTTCQQETQCF.

This clonotype has only one observation. The rearrangement uses TRBV27 and TRBJ1-4, with a possible D match to TRBD1 (5 bases). The CDR3 covers 13 residues. V was shortened by 9 bases and J by 5 bases, with 13 bases between the two germline ends. Germline V gene lookup returns CDR1 MNHEY and CDR2 SMNVEV (reference sequence). CDR3 sequence: CARGRRDNEKLFF. CDR3 nucleotide sequence: TGTGCCAGGGGGCGACGGGACAATGAAAAACTGTTTTTT.

This clonotype was counted a few times. J is TRBJ1-2 and V is TRBV2; D is undetermined. Germline V gene sequence: CDR1 SNHLY, CDR2 FYNNEI. With 1 base removed from V and 6 bases from J, the gap between germline ends came to 6 bases. This CDR3 comprises 12 residues. The CDR3 spells CASSEGGNGYTF. The CDR3, as DNA: TGTGCCAGCAGTGAAGGAGGGAATGGCTACACCTTC.

The table lists this clonotype with a few counts. The chain has TRBV27 and TRBJ2-7; D possibly corresponds to TRBD1 (5 bases). Germline loops: CDR1 MNHEY, CDR2 SMNVEV (reference sequence). This CDR3 spans 14 amino acids. Trimming cost V 3 bases and J 6 bases, with 15 bases left between them. The CDR3 DNA reads as TGTGCCAGCAGTTTGGGGCGCAGGGTGGGCGAGCAGTACTTC. Its protein product is CASSLGRRVGEQYF.

The gene calls are TRBV11-2 and TRBJ2-6, with D possibly being TRBD1 (5 bases). The germline CDR1 and CDR2 sequences are SGHAT and FQNNGV. The CDR3 is 15 residues long. V was cut by 6 bases and J by 0 bases, with 9 bases left in between. The CDR3 coding sequence is TGTGCCAGCAGGGACATCGGCTCTGGGGCCAACGTCCTGACTTTC. Translating gives CASRDIGSGANVLTF.

This chain joins TRBV11-3 and TRBJ2-3; 13 positions match TRBD2. The CDR3 spans 14 residues. V shed 7 bases and J 4 bases; nucleotides not matched to a gene: 2. Germline CDR1 and CDR2: SGHNT and YENEEA. CDR3 bases: TGTGCCAGCACCACTAGCGGGGGGGCAGATACGCAGTATTTT. Encoded protein: CASTTSGGADTQYF.

The rearrangement uses TRBV6-1 and TRBJ2-3; D is possibly TRBD2 (6 bases). CDR1 and CDR2 (germline): MNHNS, SASEGT. The CDR3 contains 16 residues. The V and J ends lost 8 bases and 2 bases respectively, with 20 bases between them. CDR3 sequence: CASRAGSRFYTDTQYF. In nucleotides, the CDR3 is TGTGCCAGCCGGGCGGGAAGCAGATTCTACACAGATACGCAGTATTTT.

This clonotype has a count of ten or more. The gene calls are TRBV20-1 and TRBJ1-1; D is ambiguous. Trimming cost V 5 bases and J 8 bases, with 9 bases left between them. The CDR3 loop spans 10 amino acids. Germline-derived CDR1 and CDR2 are DFQATT and SNEGSKA (reference sequence). CDR3 region: CSAWRVEAFF. The CDR3 DNA reads TGCAGTGCTTGGCGGGTGGAAGCTTTCTTT.

The chain has TRBV5-1 and TRBJ2-1, with 8 bases matching TRBD2. Germline lookup yields CDR1 SGHRS and CDR2 YFSETQ. The ends lost 0 bases at V and 10 bases at J; junction bases unmatched: 6. This CDR3 comprises 14 residues. The CDR3 loop reads CASSLVFGGVEQFF. The CDR3, as DNA: TGCGCCAGCAGCTTGGTTTTCGGGGGGGTCGAGCAGTTCTTC.